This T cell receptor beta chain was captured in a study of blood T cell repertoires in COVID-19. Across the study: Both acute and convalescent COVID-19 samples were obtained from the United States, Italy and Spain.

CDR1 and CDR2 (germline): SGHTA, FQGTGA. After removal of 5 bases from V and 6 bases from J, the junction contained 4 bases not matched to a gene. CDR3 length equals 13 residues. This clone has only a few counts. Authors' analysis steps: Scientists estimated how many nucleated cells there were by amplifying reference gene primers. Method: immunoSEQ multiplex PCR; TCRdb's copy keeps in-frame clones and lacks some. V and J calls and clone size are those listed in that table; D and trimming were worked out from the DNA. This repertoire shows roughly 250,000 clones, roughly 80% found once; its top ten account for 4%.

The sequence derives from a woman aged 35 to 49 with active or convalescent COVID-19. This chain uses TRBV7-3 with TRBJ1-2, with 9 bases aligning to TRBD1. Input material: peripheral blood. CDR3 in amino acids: CASSTRTGDGYTF. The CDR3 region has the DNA TGTGCCAGCAGCACGCGGACAGGGGATGGCTACACCTTC.